The rows below give T cell receptor beta chains drawn from one sample of a study of identical twins. TCRdb reprocessed the 5' RACE reads with MiXCR, giving one entry per CDR3 protein. The data contain about 730,000 distinct CDR3 sequences, over 20% of them seen just once; the ten biggest clones take up 4% to 4.5%. Separately, the same data were catalogued under a study of T cells expressing NK-cell markers.

Material: PBMCs. The receptors derive from a woman under 30 in good health. The CDR3 runs from the conserved cysteine through the conserved F or W. The order of the fields is J gene, V gene, clone size, D gene, CDR3 protein, CDR3 DNA. D genes are given only for firm matches. Rows give clone size only sometimes, using once, few, many, or a class for an expanded clone.

j_call: TRBJ2-7
v_call: TRBV6-1
clone_size: .
d_call: .
cdr3_aa: CASSPTDWNEQYF
cdr3_nt: TGTGCCAGCAGTCCCACGGACTGGAACGAGCAGTACTTC

j_call: TRBJ2-1
v_call: TRBV7-2
clone_size: once
d_call: TRBD1
cdr3_aa: CASSLARDRADEQFF
cdr3_nt: TGTGCCAGCAGCTTAGCGCGGGACAGGGCCGATGAGCAGTTCTTC

j_call: TRBJ2-2
v_call: TRBV6-2/TRBV6-3
clone_size: .
d_call: .
cdr3_aa: CASSYSYTGELFF
cdr3_nt: TGTGCCAGCAGTTACTCTTACACCGGGGAGCTGTTTTTT

j_call: TRBJ2-7
v_call: TRBV29-1
clone_size: few
d_call: .
cdr3_aa: CSVVDGELNYEQYF
cdr3_nt: TGCAGCGTCGTAGACGGTGAATTAAACTACGAGCAGTACTTC

j_call: TRBJ2-5
v_call: TRBV7-2
clone_size: .
d_call: .
cdr3_aa: CASGLETQYF
cdr3_nt: TGTGCCAGCGGACTAGAGACCCAGTACTTC

j_call: TRBJ2-3
v_call: TRBV20-1
clone_size: .
d_call: TRBD1
cdr3_aa: CSARARQGKGTQYF
cdr3_nt: TGCAGTGCTAGGGCCAGACAGGGAAAAGGTACGCAGTATTTT

j_call: TRBJ2-1
v_call: TRBV12-3/TRBV12-4
clone_size: many
d_call: TRBD2
cdr3_aa: CASSLRGGLNNEQFF
cdr3_nt: TGTGCCAGCAGTCTTCGGGGGGGGTTGAACAATGAGCAGTTCTTC

j_call: TRBJ2-5
v_call: TRBV4-1
clone_size: .
d_call: .
cdr3_aa: CASSLGWAGETQYF
cdr3_nt: TGCGCCAGCAGCCTTGGGTGGGCAGGAGAGACCCAGTACTTC

j_call: TRBJ2-7
v_call: TRBV12-3/TRBV12-4
clone_size: many
d_call: .
cdr3_aa: CASSLEGGPFYEQYF
cdr3_nt: TGTGCCAGCAGTTTAGAGGGAGGACCTTTCTACGAGCAGTACTTC

j_call: TRBJ1-4
v_call: TRBV12-3/TRBV12-4
clone_size: .
d_call: .
cdr3_aa: CASSKPPGGTNEKLFF
cdr3_nt: TGTGCCAGCAGTAAACCACCTGGGGGGACTAATGAAAAACTGTTTTTT

j_call: TRBJ2-7
v_call: TRBV12-5
clone_size: .
d_call: .
cdr3_aa: CASPLTNRDGNLNEQYF
cdr3_nt: TGTGCTAGTCCCCTCACCAACCGGGACGGCAATCTTAACGAGCAGTACTTC

j_call: TRBJ2-1
v_call: TRBV12-3/TRBV12-4
clone_size: few
d_call: TRBD1
cdr3_aa: CASSLDRGIEQFF
cdr3_nt: TGTGCCAGCAGTTTAGACAGGGGGATTGAGCAGTTCTTC

j_call: TRBJ2-1
v_call: TRBV30
clone_size: .
d_call: .
cdr3_aa: CAWCSPNAPPYNEQFF
cdr3_nt: TGTGCCTGGTGTTCCCCGAACGCCCCCCCCTACAATGAGCAGTTCTTC

j_call: TRBJ2-5
v_call: TRBV10-3
clone_size: many
d_call: .
cdr3_aa: CAISESTGETQYF
cdr3_nt: TGTGCCATCAGTGAGTCGACAGGCGAGACCCAGTACTTC

j_call: TRBJ2-1
v_call: TRBV20-1
clone_size: .
d_call: TRBD2
cdr3_aa: CSATSTSGSRGEQFF
cdr3_nt: TGCAGTGCGACCTCTACTAGCGGGAGTCGGGGTGAGCAGTTCTTC

j_call: TRBJ2-5
v_call: TRBV6-1
clone_size: .
d_call: .
cdr3_aa: CASRQGQGFETQYF
cdr3_nt: TGTGCCAGCAGACAAGGGCAGGGTTTCGAGACCCAGTACTTC

j_call: TRBJ2-5
v_call: TRBV7-9
clone_size: once
d_call: TRBD2
cdr3_aa: CASSHSGGRRETQYF
cdr3_nt: TGTGCCAGCAGCCATAGCGGGGGGAGAAGAGAGACCCAGTACTTC

j_call: TRBJ2-1
v_call: TRBV27
clone_size: .
d_call: .
cdr3_aa: CASSWGQQGNEQFF
cdr3_nt: TGTGCCAGCAGCTGGGGACAACAGGGCAATGAGCAGTTCTTC

j_call: TRBJ1-1
v_call: TRBV28
clone_size: .
d_call: .
cdr3_aa: CATSYTEAFF
cdr3_nt: TGTGCCACCTCGTACACTGAAGCTTTCTTT

j_call: TRBJ2-2
v_call: TRBV24-1
clone_size: many
d_call: .
cdr3_aa: CATSGMTGELFF
cdr3_nt: TGTGCCACCAGTGGAATGACCGGGGAGCTGTTTTTT

j_call: TRBJ2-2
v_call: TRBV27
clone_size: few
d_call: TRBD2
cdr3_aa: CASTERGGVTGELFF
cdr3_nt: TGTGCCAGCACAGAGCGGGGGGGCGTCACCGGGGAGCTGTTTTTT

j_call: TRBJ2-5
v_call: TRBV2
clone_size: once
d_call: .
cdr3_aa: CASSDLQQGPKETQYF
cdr3_nt: TGTGCCAGCAGTGACCTTCAGCAGGGGCCGAAAGAGACCCAGTACTTC

j_call: TRBJ2-1
v_call: TRBV6-2/TRBV6-3
clone_size: many
d_call: .
cdr3_aa: CASTETANEQFF
cdr3_nt: TGTGCCAGCACCGAGACTGCCAATGAGCAGTTCTTC

j_call: TRBJ2-5
v_call: TRBV27
clone_size: .
d_call: .
cdr3_aa: CASSSRAKPETQYF
cdr3_nt: TGTGCCAGCAGCTCCCGGGCCAAGCCGGAGACCCAGTACTTC

j_call: TRBJ1-1
v_call: TRBV15
clone_size: .
d_call: .
cdr3_aa: CATSRGSDTEAFF
cdr3_nt: TGTGCCACCAGCAGAGGCAGTGACACTGAAGCTTTCTTT

j_call: TRBJ2-1
v_call: TRBV5-6
clone_size: .
d_call: .
cdr3_aa: CASSFGPGDYEQFF
cdr3_nt: .

j_call: TRBJ1-4
v_call: TRBV20-1
clone_size: .
d_call: .
cdr3_aa: CSAQVGRTNEKLFF
cdr3_nt: TGCAGTGCCCAGGTGGGACGGACTAATGAAAAACTGTTTTTT

j_call: TRBJ2-5
v_call: TRBV5-1
clone_size: few
d_call: .
cdr3_aa: CASSGGPEQETQYF
cdr3_nt: TGCGCCAGCAGCGGGGGACCTGAGCAAGAGACCCAGTACTTC

j_call: TRBJ2-7
v_call: TRBV7-2
clone_size: .
d_call: TRBD2
cdr3_aa: CASSPRTSGIGEQYF
cdr3_nt: TGTGCCAGCAGCCCTCGGACTAGCGGGATAGGGGAGCAGTACTTC

j_call: TRBJ1-1
v_call: TRBV30
clone_size: .
d_call: .
cdr3_aa: CAWSRGGVNTEAFF
cdr3_nt: TGTGCCTGGAGTCGGGGAGGGGTGAACACTGAAGCTTTCTTT

j_call: TRBJ2-1
v_call: TRBV7-2
clone_size: .
d_call: TRBD2
cdr3_aa: CASSGPAGREFF
cdr3_nt: TGTGCCAGCAGCGGACCAGCGGGAAGGGAGTTCTTC

j_call: TRBJ2-5
v_call: TRBV7-9
clone_size: once
d_call: .
cdr3_aa: CASNPPEWQETQYF
cdr3_nt: TGTGCCAGCAACCCCCCCGAGTGGCAAGAGACCCAGTACTTC

j_call: TRBJ2-7
v_call: TRBV5-6
clone_size: few
d_call: .
cdr3_aa: CASSLGGGPFGEQYF
cdr3_nt: TGTGCCAGCAGCTTGGGTGGCGGACCCTTCGGGGAGCAGTACTTC

j_call: TRBJ2-2
v_call: TRBV6-1
clone_size: few
d_call: TRBD2
cdr3_aa: CASSSPSGRDTGELFF
cdr3_nt: TGTGCCAGCAGTAGTCCTAGCGGGAGAGATACCGGGGAGCTGTTTTTT

j_call: TRBJ2-1
v_call: TRBV4-2
clone_size: .
d_call: .
cdr3_aa: CASSQVGARSSYNEQFF
cdr3_nt: TGTGCCAGCAGCCAAGTGGGCGCGAGGAGCTCCTACAATGAGCAGTTCTTC

j_call: TRBJ2-1
v_call: TRBV9
clone_size: .
d_call: TRBD2
cdr3_aa: CASTVTGTTYNEQFF
cdr3_nt: TGTGCCAGCACCGTGACCGGGACTACCTACAATGAGCAGTTCTTC

j_call: TRBJ1-2
v_call: TRBV20-1
clone_size: many
d_call: .
cdr3_aa: CSAPQTDLRGYTF
cdr3_nt: TGCAGTGCTCCCCAAACCGACTTGAGGGGCTACACCTTC

j_call: TRBJ2-7
v_call: TRBV12-3/TRBV12-4
clone_size: few
d_call: TRBD1
cdr3_aa: CASSPTWGQGGEQYF
cdr3_nt: TGTGCCAGCAGTCCGACCTGGGGACAGGGGGGCGAGCAGTACTTC

j_call: TRBJ2-6
v_call: TRBV11-1
clone_size: few
d_call: .
cdr3_aa: CASSFHKPSPPGANVLTF
cdr3_nt: TGTGCCAGCAGCTTCCATAAGCCCTCTCCCCCTGGGGCCAACGTCCTGACTTTC

j_call: TRBJ2-6
v_call: TRBV7-6
clone_size: .
d_call: .
cdr3_aa: CASSLGYAGGSGANVLTF
cdr3_nt: TGTGCCAGCAGCTTAGGGTATGCAGGAGGGTCTGGGGCCAACGTCCTGACTTTC

j_call: TRBJ2-1
v_call: TRBV9
clone_size: few
d_call: TRBD2
cdr3_aa: CASSVASGGRSYNEQFF
cdr3_nt: TGTGCCAGCAGCGTAGCCAGCGGGGGTCGGTCCTACAATGAGCAGTTCTTC

j_call: TRBJ2-6
v_call: TRBV19
clone_size: .
d_call: .
cdr3_aa: CASRRDLSGANVLTF
cdr3_nt: TGTGCCAGTAGACGGGACCTCTCTGGGGCCAACGTCCTGACTTTC